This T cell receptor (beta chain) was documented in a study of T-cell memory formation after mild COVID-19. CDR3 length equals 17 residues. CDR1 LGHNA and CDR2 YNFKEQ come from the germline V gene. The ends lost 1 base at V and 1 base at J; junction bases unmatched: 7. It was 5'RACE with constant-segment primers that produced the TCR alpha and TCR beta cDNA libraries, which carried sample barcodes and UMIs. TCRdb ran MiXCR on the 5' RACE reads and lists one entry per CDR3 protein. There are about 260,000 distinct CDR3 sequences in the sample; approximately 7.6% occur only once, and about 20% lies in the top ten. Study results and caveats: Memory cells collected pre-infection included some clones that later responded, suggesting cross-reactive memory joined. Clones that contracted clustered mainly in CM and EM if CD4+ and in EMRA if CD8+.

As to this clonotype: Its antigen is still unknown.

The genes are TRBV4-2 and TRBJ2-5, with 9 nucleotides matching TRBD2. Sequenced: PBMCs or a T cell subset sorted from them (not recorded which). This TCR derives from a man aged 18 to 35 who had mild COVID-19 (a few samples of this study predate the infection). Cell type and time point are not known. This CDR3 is CASSQGLASGVQETQYF. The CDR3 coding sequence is TGTGCCAGCAGCCAAGGTTTGGCTAGCGGGGTCCAAGAGACCCAGTACTTC.